This T cell receptor beta chain was sequenced during a study of shared clonotypes between healthy human individuals. The overall study: Donor composition was a couple of women and three men, aged 18 to 49. General study results and limits: Blood was the sole source, and tissue repertoires probably differ. Generation probabilities were higher for clonotypes shared across all four sorted-subset donors than for unshared ones.

The assay was immunoSEQ multiplex PCR, and TCRdb's table has in-frame clones only and misses some. This table has 550,000 to 850,000 clones, 74% appearing once. A remark on this clone: Antigen: not known.

The TCR originated in a woman in her twenties or thirties in good health. Sequencing input: memory CD4+ T cells sorted from blood. Subset of the sample: CD45RA-negative fraction.

For the CDR3, the DNA is TGTGCCAGCAGTAGCGAGGGGGGGTTGAACACTGAAGCTTTCTTT. Its protein is CASSSEGGLNTEAFF. This rearrangement joins TRBV6-5 to TRBJ1-1; D possibly corresponds to TRBD1 (6 bases). The CDR3 runs 15 residues. Trimming pared 5 bases from V and 0 bases from J, leaving 13 bases between. From germline, CDR1 is MNHEY and CDR2 SVGAGI.